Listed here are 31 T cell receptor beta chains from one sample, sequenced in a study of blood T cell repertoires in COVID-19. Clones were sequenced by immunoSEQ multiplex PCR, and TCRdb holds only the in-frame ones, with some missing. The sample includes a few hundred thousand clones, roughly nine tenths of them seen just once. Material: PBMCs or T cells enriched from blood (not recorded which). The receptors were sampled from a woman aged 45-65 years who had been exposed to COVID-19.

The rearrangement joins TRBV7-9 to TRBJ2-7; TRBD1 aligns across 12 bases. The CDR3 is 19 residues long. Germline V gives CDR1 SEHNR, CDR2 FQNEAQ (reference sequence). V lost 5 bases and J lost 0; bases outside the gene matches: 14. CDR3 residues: CASSPEGDRGPILSYEQYF. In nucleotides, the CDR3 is TGTGCCAGCAGCCCCGAAGGGGACAGGGGGCCCATTCTCTCCTACGAGCAGTACTTC.

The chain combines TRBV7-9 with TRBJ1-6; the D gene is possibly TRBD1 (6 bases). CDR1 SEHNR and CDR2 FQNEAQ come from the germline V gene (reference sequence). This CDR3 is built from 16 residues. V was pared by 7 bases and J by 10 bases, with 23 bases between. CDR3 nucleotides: TGTGCCAGCACCGAGACCGGGACACTAAGACGGTCACCCCTCCACTTT. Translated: CASTETGTLRRSPLHF.

CDR3 loop: CASSHWTGQGETQYF. The DNA of the CDR3 is TGTGCCAGCAGTCACTGGACAGGGCAGGGAGAGACCCAGTACTTC. V usage is TRBV27 and J usage is TRBJ2-5; 8 bases map to TRBD1. V trimming: 5 bases; J trimming: 4 bases; junction bases outside the gene matches: 9. The CDR3 length is 15 residues. Germline V lookup: CDR1 MNHEY, CDR2 SMNVEV (reference sequence).

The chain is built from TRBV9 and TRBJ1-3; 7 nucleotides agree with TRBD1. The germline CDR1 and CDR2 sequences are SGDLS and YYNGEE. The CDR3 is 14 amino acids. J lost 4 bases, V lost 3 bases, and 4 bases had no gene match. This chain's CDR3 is CASSGTGAGNTIYF. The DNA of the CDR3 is TGTGCCAGCAGCGGAACAGGGGCGGGAAACACCATATATTTT.

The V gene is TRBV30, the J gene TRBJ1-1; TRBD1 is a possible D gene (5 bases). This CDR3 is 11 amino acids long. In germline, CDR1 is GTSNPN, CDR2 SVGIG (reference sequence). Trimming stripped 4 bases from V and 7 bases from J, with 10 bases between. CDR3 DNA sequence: TGTGCCTGGACCGTAGGGGTTGAAGCTTTCTTT. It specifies CAWTVGVEAFF.

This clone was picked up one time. The CDR3 sequence: CASSQTGAGETQYF. DNA of the CDR3: TGTGCCAGCAGCCAAACAGGGGCAGGGGAGACCCAGTACTTC. The chain recombines TRBV7-9 with TRBJ2-5, with 7 bases that match TRBD1. The CDR3 covers 14 residues. Germline loops: CDR1 SEHNR, CDR2 FQNEAQ (reference sequence). V shed 5 bases and J 5 bases; nucleotides not matched to a gene: 8. Drawing the rest from reference TRBV7-9 and TRBJ2-5, the complete variable domain is DTGVSQNPRHKITKRGQNVTFRCDPISEHNRLYWYRQTLGQGPEFLTYFQNEAQLEKSRLLSDRFSAERPKGSFSTLEIQRTEQGDSAMYLCASSQTGAGETQYFGPGTRLLVL.

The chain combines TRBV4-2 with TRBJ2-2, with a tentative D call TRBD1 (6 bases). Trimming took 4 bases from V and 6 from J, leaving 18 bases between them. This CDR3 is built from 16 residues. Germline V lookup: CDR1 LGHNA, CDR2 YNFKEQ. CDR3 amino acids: CASSPQLTGWSGELFF. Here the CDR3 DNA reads TGTGCCAGCAGCCCCCAACTTACAGGGTGGTCCGGGGAGCTGTTTTTT.

CDR3 DNA: TGTGCCAGCTCACTCGGACAGCCAAGTATGAACACTGAAGCTTTCTTT. Amino acid sequence: CASSLGQPSMNTEAFF. The chain employs TRBV18 and TRBJ1-1, with a tentative D call TRBD1 (6 bases). V shed 4 bases and J shed 0 bases, with 15 bases lying between them. Germline CDR1 and CDR2: KGHSH and LQKENI. The CDR3 has 16 amino acids.

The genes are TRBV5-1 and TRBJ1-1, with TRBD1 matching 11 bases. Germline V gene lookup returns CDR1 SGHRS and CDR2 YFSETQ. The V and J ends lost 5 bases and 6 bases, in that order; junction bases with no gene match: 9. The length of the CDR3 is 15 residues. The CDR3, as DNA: TGCGCCAGCAGTTGGGCGGGACAGGGGGGATCTGAAGCTTTCTTT. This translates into CASSWAGQGGSEAFF.

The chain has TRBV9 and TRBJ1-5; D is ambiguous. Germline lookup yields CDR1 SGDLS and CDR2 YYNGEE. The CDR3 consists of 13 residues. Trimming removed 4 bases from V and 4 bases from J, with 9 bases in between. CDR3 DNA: TGTGCCAGCAGCCCGACGGGGAATCAGCCCCAGCATTTT. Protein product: CASSPTGNQPQHF.

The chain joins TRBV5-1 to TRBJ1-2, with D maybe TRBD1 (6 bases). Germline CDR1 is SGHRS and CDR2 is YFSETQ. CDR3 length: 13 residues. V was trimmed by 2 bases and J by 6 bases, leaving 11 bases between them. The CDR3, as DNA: TGCGCCAGCAGCTTTACAGGGAGCCATGGCTACACCTTC. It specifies CASSFTGSHGYTF.

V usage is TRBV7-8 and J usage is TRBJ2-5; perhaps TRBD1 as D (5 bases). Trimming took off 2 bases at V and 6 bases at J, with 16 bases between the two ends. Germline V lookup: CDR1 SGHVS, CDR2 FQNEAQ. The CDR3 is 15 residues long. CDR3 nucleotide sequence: TGTGCCAGCAGCTTACGGCAGGGAACGTGGAAGACCCAGTACTTC. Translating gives CASSLRQGTWKTQYF.

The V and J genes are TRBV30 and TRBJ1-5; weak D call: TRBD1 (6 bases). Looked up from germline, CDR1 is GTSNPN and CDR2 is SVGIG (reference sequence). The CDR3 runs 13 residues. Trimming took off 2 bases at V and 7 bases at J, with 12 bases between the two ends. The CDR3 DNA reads TGTGCCTGGAGTAAGCAGGGGCGGCAGCCCCAGCATTTT. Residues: CAWSKQGRQPQHF.

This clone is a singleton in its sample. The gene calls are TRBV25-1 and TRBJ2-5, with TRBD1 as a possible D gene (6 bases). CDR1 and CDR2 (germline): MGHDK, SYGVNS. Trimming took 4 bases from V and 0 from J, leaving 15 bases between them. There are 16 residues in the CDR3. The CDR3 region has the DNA TGTGCCAGCAGTGCCCTCTACCGGGACAACCAAGAGACCCAGTACTTC. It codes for CASSALYRDNQETQYF.

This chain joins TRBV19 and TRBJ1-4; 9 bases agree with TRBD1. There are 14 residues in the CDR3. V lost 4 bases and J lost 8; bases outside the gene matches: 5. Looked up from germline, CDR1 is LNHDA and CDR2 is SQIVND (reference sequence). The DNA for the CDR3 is TGTGCCAGTAGTACACAGGGGGCTTTAGAAAAACTGTTTTTT. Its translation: CASSTQGALEKLFF.

CDR3: CASSSSSSGANVLTF. The CDR3 DNA reads TGTGCCAGCAGCTCCTCCAGCTCTGGGGCCAACGTCCTGACTTTC. This rearrangement joins TRBV5-4 to TRBJ2-6; D unclear. This CDR3 is built from 15 residues. V was cut by 3 bases and J by 0 bases, with 7 bases left in between. Looked up from germline, CDR1 is SGHNT and CDR2 is YYREEE (reference sequence).

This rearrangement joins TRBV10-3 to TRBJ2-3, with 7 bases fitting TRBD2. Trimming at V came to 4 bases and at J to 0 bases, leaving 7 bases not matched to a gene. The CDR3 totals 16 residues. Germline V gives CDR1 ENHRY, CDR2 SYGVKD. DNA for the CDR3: TGTGCCATCAGTGGCCGACAAGCGGGGAGCACAGATACGCAGTATTTT. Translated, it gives CAISGRQAGSTDTQYF.

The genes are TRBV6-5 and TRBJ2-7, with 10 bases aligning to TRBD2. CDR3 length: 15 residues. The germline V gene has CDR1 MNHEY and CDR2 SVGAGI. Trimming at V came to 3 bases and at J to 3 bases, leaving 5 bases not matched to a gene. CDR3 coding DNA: TGTGCCAGCAGTTATAGCGGGGGGTTCCACTACGAGCAGTACTTC. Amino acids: CASSYSGGFHYEQYF.

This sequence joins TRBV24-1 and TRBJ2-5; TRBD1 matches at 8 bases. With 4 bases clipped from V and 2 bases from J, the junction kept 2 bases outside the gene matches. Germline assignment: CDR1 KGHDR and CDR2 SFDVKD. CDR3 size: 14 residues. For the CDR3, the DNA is TGTGCCACCAGTGACCGACAGGGGCAAGAGACCCAGTACTTC. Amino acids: CATSDRQGQETQYF.

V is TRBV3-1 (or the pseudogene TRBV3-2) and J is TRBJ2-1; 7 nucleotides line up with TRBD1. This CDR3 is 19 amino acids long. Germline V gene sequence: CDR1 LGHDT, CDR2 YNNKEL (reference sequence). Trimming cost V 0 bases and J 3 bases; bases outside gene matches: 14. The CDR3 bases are TGTGCCAGCAGCCAAGATACTGAGCGACTTGGGACAGTCTACAATGAGCAGTTCTTC. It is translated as CASSQDTERLGTVYNEQFF.

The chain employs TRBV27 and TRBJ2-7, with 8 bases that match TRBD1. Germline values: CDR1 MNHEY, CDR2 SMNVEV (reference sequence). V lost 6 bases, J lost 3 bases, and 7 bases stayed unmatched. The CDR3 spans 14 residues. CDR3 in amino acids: CASRTGTGDYEQYF. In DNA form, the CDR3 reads TGTGCCAGCAGGACCGGGACAGGCGACTACGAGCAGTACTTC.

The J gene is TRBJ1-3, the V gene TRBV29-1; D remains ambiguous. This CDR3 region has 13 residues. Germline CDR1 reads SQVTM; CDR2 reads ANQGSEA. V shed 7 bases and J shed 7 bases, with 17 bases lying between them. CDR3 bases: TGCAGCGCCCCCGAACCCAGGAGGAACACCATATATTTT. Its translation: CSAPEPRRNTIYF.

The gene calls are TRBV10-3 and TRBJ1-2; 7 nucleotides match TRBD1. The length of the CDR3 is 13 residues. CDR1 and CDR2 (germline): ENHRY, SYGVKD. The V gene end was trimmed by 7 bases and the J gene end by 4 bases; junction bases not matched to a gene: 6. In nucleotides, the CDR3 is TGTGCCATCAACACCGGGACAGTCTATGGCTACACCTTC. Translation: CAINTGTVYGYTF.

The CDR3 protein is CASSPLAGASTDTQYF. CDR3 DNA sequence: TGTGCCAGCAGCCCACTAGCGGGGGCTAGCACAGATACGCAGTATTTT. This chain uses TRBV5-4 with TRBJ2-3; 11 bases are shared with TRBD2. Germline V gene lookup returns CDR1 SGHNT and CDR2 YYREEE (reference sequence). J lost 0 bases, V lost 4 bases, and 4 bases had no gene match. The CDR3 totals 16 residues.

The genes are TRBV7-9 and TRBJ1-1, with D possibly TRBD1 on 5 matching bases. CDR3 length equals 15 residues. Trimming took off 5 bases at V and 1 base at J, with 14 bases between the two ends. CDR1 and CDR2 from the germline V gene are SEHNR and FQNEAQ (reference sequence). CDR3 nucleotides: TGTGCCAGCAGCGCTCCAGGTCAGGGGAACACTGAAGCTTTCTTT. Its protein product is CASSAPGQGNTEAFF. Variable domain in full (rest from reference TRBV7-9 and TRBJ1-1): DTGVSQNPRHKITKRGQNVTFRCDPISEHNRLYWYRQTLGQGPEFLTYFQNEAQLEKSRLLSDRFSAERPKGSFSTLEIQRTEQGDSAMYLCASSAPGQGNTEAFFGQGTRLTVV.

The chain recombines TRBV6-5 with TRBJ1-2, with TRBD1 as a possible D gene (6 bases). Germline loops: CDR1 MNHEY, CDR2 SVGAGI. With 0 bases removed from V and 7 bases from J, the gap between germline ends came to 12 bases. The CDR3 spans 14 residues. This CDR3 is CASSYSRGAGGYTF. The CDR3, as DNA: TGTGCCAGCAGTTACTCGCGGGGGGCGGGTGGCTACACCTTC.

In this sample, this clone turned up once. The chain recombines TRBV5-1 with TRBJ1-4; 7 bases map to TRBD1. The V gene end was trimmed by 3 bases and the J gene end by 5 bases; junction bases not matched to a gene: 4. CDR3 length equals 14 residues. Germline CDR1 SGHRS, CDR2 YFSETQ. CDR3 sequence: CASSSRDRNEKLFF. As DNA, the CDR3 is TGCGCCAGCAGCTCCCGGGACAGAAATGAAAAACTGTTTTTT.

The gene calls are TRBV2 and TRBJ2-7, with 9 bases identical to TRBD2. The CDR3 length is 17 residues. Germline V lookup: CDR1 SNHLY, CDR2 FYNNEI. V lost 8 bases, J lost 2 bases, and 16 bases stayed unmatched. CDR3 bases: TGTGCCAGCGTAAGGGGGACCCTAGCGGGGTCCCCCTACGAGCAGTACTTC. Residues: CASVRGTLAGSPYEQYF.

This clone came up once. The DNA of the CDR3 is TGTGCCAGTAGGACGACAGATGACTCTGGAAACACCATATATTTT. Its translation: CASRTTDDSGNTIYF. The chain carries TRBV19 and TRBJ1-3; D perhaps matches TRBD1 (5 bases). Germline assignment: CDR1 LNHDA and CDR2 SQIVND (reference sequence). Trimming removed 6 bases at V and 0 bases at J, with 12 bases between. CDR3 size: 15 residues.

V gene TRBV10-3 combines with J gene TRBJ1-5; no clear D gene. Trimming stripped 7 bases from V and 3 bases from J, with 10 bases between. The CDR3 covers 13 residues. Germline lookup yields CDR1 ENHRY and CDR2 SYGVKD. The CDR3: CAITSQANQPQHF. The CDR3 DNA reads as TGTGCCATCACTTCGCAGGCCAATCAGCCCCAGCATTTT.

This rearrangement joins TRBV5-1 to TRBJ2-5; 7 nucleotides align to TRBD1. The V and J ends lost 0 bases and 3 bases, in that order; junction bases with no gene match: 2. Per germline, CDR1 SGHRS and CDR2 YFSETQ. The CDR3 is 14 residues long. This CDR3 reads CASSLVQGEETQYF. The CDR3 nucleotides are TGCGCCAGCAGCTTGGTGCAGGGGGAAGAGACCCAGTACTTC.